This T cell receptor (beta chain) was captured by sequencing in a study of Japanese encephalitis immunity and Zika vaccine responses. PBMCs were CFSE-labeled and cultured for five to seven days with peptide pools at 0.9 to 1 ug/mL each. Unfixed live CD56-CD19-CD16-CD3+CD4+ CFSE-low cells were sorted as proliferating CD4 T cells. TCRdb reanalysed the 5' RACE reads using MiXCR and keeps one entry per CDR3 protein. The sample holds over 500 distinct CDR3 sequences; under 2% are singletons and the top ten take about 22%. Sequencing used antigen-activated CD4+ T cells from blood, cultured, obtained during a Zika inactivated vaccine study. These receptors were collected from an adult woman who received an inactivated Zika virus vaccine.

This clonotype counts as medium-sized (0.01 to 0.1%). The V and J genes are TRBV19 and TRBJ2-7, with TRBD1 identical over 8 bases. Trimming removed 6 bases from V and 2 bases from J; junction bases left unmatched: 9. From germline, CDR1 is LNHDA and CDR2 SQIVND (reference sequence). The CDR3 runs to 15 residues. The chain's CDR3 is CASRRPGQDTYEQYF. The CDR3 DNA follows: TGTGCCAGTAGGCGACCGGGACAGGATACCTACGAGCAGTACTTC.